These T cell receptor beta chains were read from a single sample in a study of blood T cells in healthy people across ages. TCRdb redid the calling of the 5' RACE reads with MiXCR, one entry per CDR3 protein. The data show about 970,000 distinct CDR3 sequences, roughly 51% seen once. The specimen was blood. All receptors derive from a woman aged 55-69 years in good health. CDR3s include the opening cysteine and the closing phenylalanine or tryptophan. D genes are given only for firm matches. Size is omitted from some rows. Given values are once, few, many or a class for expanded clones.

V	D	size	J	CDR3	DNA
TRBV30	-	-	TRBJ2-7	CAWSNGRPGEQYF	TGTGCCTGGAGTAACGGAAGACCAGGGGAGCAGTACTTC
TRBV5-4	TRBD2	-	TRBJ2-5	CASSLRLAGGVETQYF	TGTGCCAGCAGCTTGAGGCTAGCGGGGGGGGTTGAGACCCAGTACTTC
TRBV2	-	once	TRBJ1-2	CASSTGTPDGYTF	TGTGCCAGCAGTACCGGGACACCTGATGGCTACACCTTC
TRBV12-3/TRBV12-4	-	-	TRBJ2-3	CASSFSWSTDTQYF	TGTGCCAGCAGTTTCAGCTGGAGCACAGATACGCAGTATTTT
TRBV9	TRBD1	-	TRBJ2-2	CASSVGQVGSTGELFF	TGTGCCAGCAGCGTCGGACAGGTGGGATCTACCGGGGAGCTGTTTTTT
TRBV3-1	-	-	TRBJ2-7	CASSTTRRDEQYF	TGTGCCAGCAGCACGACTCGGCGGGATGAGCAGTACTTC
TRBV11-2	TRBD1	-	TRBJ1-2	CASSSRTGPFYGYTF	TGTGCCAGCAGCTCGCGGACAGGGCCCTTCTATGGCTACACCTTC
TRBV12-3/TRBV12-4	TRBD2	-	TRBJ2-3	CASSLGSGSLSQYF	TGTGCCAGCAGTTTAGGAAGCGGGAGTTTGTCGCAGTATTTT
TRBV10-3	-	many	TRBJ2-5	CAISEAKAGAETQYF	TGTGCCATCAGTGAGGCCAAAGCGGGTGCGGAGACCCAGTACTTC
TRBV27	-	few	TRBJ2-7	CASSFSGVGYEQYF	TGTGCCAGCAGTTTTTCAGGGGTAGGCTACGAGCAGTACTTC
TRBV7-2	-	-	TRBJ1-1	CASSLAGVRSSGAFF	TGTGCCAGCAGCTTAGCAGGGGTTCGCTCTTCGGGGGCTTTCTTT
TRBV6-5	-	-	TRBJ2-7	CASSARSVRYEQYF	TGTGCCAGCAGCGCGCGCTCAGTGCGCTACGAGCAGTACTTC
TRBV29-1	-	-	TRBJ2-7	CSVWGLAVNEQYF	TGCAGCGTTTGGGGGCTAGCCGTCAATGAGCAGTACTTC
TRBV20-1	-	-	TRBJ1-5	CSAIKGPGQPQHF	TGCAGTGCTATAAAGGGGCCGGGGCAGCCCCAGCATTTT
TRBV7-8	-	-	TRBJ1-4	CASSFREVPNEKLFF	TGTGCCAGCAGCTTTCGTGAGGTCCCTAATGAAAAACTGTTTTTT
TRBV28	-	once	TRBJ2-3	CASSSLPRRPSEVNLYTQYF	TGTGCCAGCAGTTCCCTACCCCGTCGACCTTCTGAGGTGAATTTGTATACGCAGTATTTT
TRBV4-2	-	few	TRBJ2-7	CASSQGGSGPYEQYF	TGTGCCAGCAGCCAAGGGGGTAGCGGACCCTACGAGCAGTACTTC
TRBV4-1	-	-	TRBJ2-7	CASSPGRNYEQYF	TGCGCCAGCAGCCCGGGGAGAAACTACGAGCAGTACTTC
TRBV27	-	-	TRBJ2-5	CASSRLETTQYF	TGTGCCAGCAGCCGATTAGAGACGACCCAGTACTTC
TRBV12-3/TRBV12-4	-	-	TRBJ2-3	CASSSFLAADTQYF	TGTGCCAGCAGTTCGTTTCTAGCCGCGGATACACAGTATTTT
TRBV4-2	-	-	TRBJ2-1	CASSQDHSDMISYNEQFF	TGTGCCAGCAGCCAAGATCATAGTGATATGATCTCCTACAATGAGCAGTTCTTC
TRBV7-8	TRBD1	-	TRBJ2-3	CASSPPTGFVDTQYF	TGTGCCAGCAGCCCTCCGACAGGGTTTGTAGATACGCAGTATTTT
TRBV20-1	TRBD2	once	TRBJ2-5	CSARSQAGVGNEQYF	TGCAGTGCTAGGTCCCAAGCGGGAGTGGGAAATGAGCAGTACTTC
TRBV9	TRBD2	-	TRBJ2-1	CASSPPFSGVYNEQFF	TGTGCCAGCAGCCCCCCGTTCAGCGGGGTTTACAATGAGCAGTTCTTC
TRBV20-1	TRBD1	-	TRBJ2-1	CSARGQGARVEQFF	TGCAGTGCTAGGGGACAGGGGGCGCGTGTTGAGCAGTTCTTC
TRBV10-2	-	-	TRBJ2-5	CAGALLSRSDQETQYF	TGCGCCGGCGCACTCCTTTCCAGATCAGATCAAGAGACCCAGTACTTC
TRBV9	-	-	TRBJ2-2	CASSVEWAGELFF	TGTGCCAGCAGCGTAGAGTGGGCCGGGGAGCTGTTTTTT
TRBV12-3/TRBV12-4	-	-	TRBJ1-2	CASSRVRANYGYTF	TGTGCCAGCAGTCGCGTCCGTGCCAACTATGGCTACACCTTC
TRBV7-6	-	-	TRBJ2-3	CASSSNNAGGTQYF	TGTGCCAGCAGCTCGAATAACGCTGGAGGCACGCAGTATTTT
TRBV11-3	-	-	TRBJ2-5	CASSGVEETQYF	TGTGCCAGCTCCGGGGTAGAAGAGACCCAGTACTTC
TRBV28	TRBD1	-	TRBJ1-6	CASGDRFYSPLHF	TGTGCCAGCGGGGACAGGTTCTATTCACCCCTCCACTTT
TRBV29-1	-	once	TRBJ1-2	CSVEEFRNLNHGYTF	TGCAGCGTTGAAGAGTTCAGGAACTTAAACCATGGCTACACCTTC
TRBV12-3/TRBV12-4	-	few	TRBJ2-3	CASSFATDRTDTQYF	TGTGCCAGCAGTTTCGCGACGGACCGCACAGATACGCAGTATTTT
TRBV6-6	-	-	TRBJ2-5	CASNSETSTRQYF	TGTGCCAGCAATTCCGAGACGTCCACCCGGCAGTACTTC
TRBV20-1	TRBD2	many	TRBJ2-3	CSATSGRTSTDTQYF	TGCAGTGCTACTAGCGGGAGGACTAGCACAGATACGCAGTATTTT
TRBV29-1	-	-	TRBJ1-6	CSVKAGRNSPLHF	TGCAGCGTCAAGGCAGGGCGAAATTCACCCCTCCACTTT
TRBV28	TRBD1	-	TRBJ2-1	CASEKAGQGWNEQFF	TGTGCCAGCGAAAAGGCGGGACAGGGTTGGAATGAGCAGTTCTTC
TRBV7-2	TRBD2	-	TRBJ2-7	CASSEGVPSGWYEQYF	TGTGCCAGCAGCGAAGGGGTCCCTAGCGGGTGGTACGAGCAGTACTTC